This TCR beta chain came from a study of cytomegalovirus exposure and HLA in healthy donors. The PCR was carried out with 60 Vbeta primers and 13 Jbeta primers. The method was immunoSEQ multiplex PCR; TCRdb's version includes in-frame clones alone and lacks a portion of them. Among fewer than 250,000 clones listed, roughly 80% were seen once. Whole-study results and caveats: A list of approximately 160 TCR beta chains associated with cytomegalovirus was given. Many donors shared some public TCRs, even though most TCR sequences were rare. A previous analysis found most TCR beta V segments productive roughly 87% or roughly 30% of the time. The authors later found HLA-associated TCR beta chains more clonally expanded than equally common others.

As to this clone: The antigen is undetermined.

The specimen was PBMCs. This receptor was obtained from a male donor in good health and CMV-seronegative.

Here the CDR3 reads CSAESRGALPGELFF. In nucleotides, the CDR3 is TGCAGCGCCGAAAGCCGGGGGGCTTTACCCGGGGAGCTGTTTTTT. This rearrangement joins TRBV29-1 to TRBJ2-2; perhaps TRBD2 as D (7 bases). The germline CDR1 and CDR2 sequences are SQVTM and ANQGSEA. The V and J ends lost 7 bases and 6 bases respectively, with 21 bases between them. This CDR3 is 15 amino acids long.